Listed below are T cell receptor beta chains from one sample, sequenced in a study of post-analysis software for immune sequencing data. MiXCR, run by TCRdb on the PCR reads, gives a single entry per CDR3 protein. This table has 450,000 to 650,000 distinct CDR3 sequences, 44% appearing once. What was sequenced was blood. The receptors originated from a girl aged 10 to 17 with multiple sclerosis. Each CDR3 is given with its conserved first and last residue. The D gene is left open where the match is weak. Expanded clones are given a class, and other clones once, few, many or no size at all.

J gene	clone size	V gene	D gene	CDR3 DNA	CDR3 protein
TRBJ2-3	NA	TRBV12-3/TRBV12-4	NA	TGTGCCAGCAGTTACGGGCGTCCCCCGGATACGCAGTATTTT	CASSYGRPPDTQYF
TRBJ2-7	NA	TRBV29-1	NA	TGCAGCGTTGACCCCGAGACAGCACCCTCCGAGCAGTACTTC	CSVDPETAPSEQYF
TRBJ2-1	NA	TRBV29-1	NA	TGCAGCGTTGAAGGTAGGCAAAGCTCCTACAATGAGCAGTTCTTC	CSVEGRQSSYNEQFF
TRBJ1-2	NA	TRBV21-1	NA	TGTGCCAGCAGCAAAGAGAGGGGCAGGCGGAACTATGGCTACACCTTC	CASSKERGRRNYGYTF
TRBJ2-7	NA	TRBV12-3/TRBV12-4	NA	TGTGCCAGCAGCCCGGGTCTCAGCGAGCAGTACTTC	CASSPGLSEQYF
TRBJ2-5	NA	TRBV20-1	NA	TGCAGTGCTAGAGTTTGGGCAGACCAAGAGACCCAGTACTTC	CSARVWADQETQYF
TRBJ2-1	NA	TRBV29-1	NA	TGCAGCGTTGAATTCCGGGCGAACTACAATGAGCAGTTCTTC	CSVEFRANYNEQFF
TRBJ2-7	NA	TRBV13	TRBD2	TGTGCCAGCAGCTTCTGGACTAGCGGTACCTACGAGCAGTACTTC	CASSFWTSGTYEQYF
TRBJ2-1	once	TRBV30	TRBD1	TGTGCCTGGAGCCAGGGGCAGGGGGTGAATGAGCAGTTCTTC	CAWSQGQGVNEQFF
TRBJ2-7	few	TRBV20-1	NA	TGCAGTGCAGGCAGGGTGGCCGCCTACGAGCAGTACTTC	CSAGRVAAYEQYF
TRBJ2-3	NA	TRBV20-1	TRBD2	TGCAGTGCTAGAGGGGCTAGCGGGGTATCAGATACGCAGTATTTT	CSARGASGVSDTQYF
TRBJ2-1	NA	TRBV7-3	NA	TGTGCCAGCAGCCCTGGAGCGGCCAATGAGCAGTTCTTC	CASSPGAANEQFF
TRBJ1-6	once	TRBV27	TRBD1	TGTGCCAGCAGTTTCGTACAGGGGGGACTTTTACCCCTCCACTTT	CASSFVQGGLLPLHF
TRBJ2-3	NA	TRBV10-3	NA	TGTGCCATCAGTGAGATTAACGCGGATACGCAGTATTTT	CAISEINADTQYF
TRBJ1-1	few	TRBV29-1	NA	TGCAGCGTTGTTAGACACCTGAACACTGAAGCTTTCTTT	CSVVRHLNTEAFF
TRBJ1-2	few	TRBV5-1	TRBD1	TGCGCCAGCAGCTTGGTAGGACAGGGAAGGATTCATGGCTACACCTTC	CASSLVGQGRIHGYTF
TRBJ2-3	few	TRBV7-2	TRBD2	TGTGCCAGCAGCTTATTCGGGACTAGCGGGCAAGATACGCAGTATTTT	CASSLFGTSGQDTQYF
TRBJ1-1	NA	TRBV20-1	NA	TGCAGTGCCACCGTAGGGCAGCTGAACACTGAAGCTTTCTTT	CSATVGQLNTEAFF
TRBJ1-6	NA	TRBV2	TRBD1	TGTGCCAGCAGTGCCTCGCGAGACAGGGCCCCACCCCTCCACTTT	CASSASRDRAPPLHF
TRBJ2-3	NA	TRBV15	NA	TGTGCCACCAGCAGGGAGGGGAGGGATACGCAGTATTTT	CATSREGRDTQYF
TRBJ2-3	NA	TRBV12-3/TRBV12-4	TRBD2	TGTGCCAGCAGTTCCCCGGGACTAGCGGGATCAGATACGCAGTATTTT	CASSSPGLAGSDTQYF
TRBJ2-3	few	TRBV27	TRBD2	TGTGCCAGCAGTTTATCTTTACTAGCGGGGATAACACCCACAGATACGCAGTATTTT	CASSLSLLAGITPTDTQYF
TRBJ2-5	many	TRBV3-1	NA	TGTGCCAGCAGCCAGGGGACCCAAGAGACCCAGTACTTC	CASSQGTQETQYF
TRBJ2-1	NA	TRBV7-9	TRBD2	TGTGCCAGCCAGGGCGGGGGAAGGTACAATGAGCAGTTCTTC	CASQGGGRYNEQFF
TRBJ2-3	once	TRBV20-1	TRBD2	TGCAGTGCTATCACCAGCGGGGGCACAGATACGCAGTATTTT	CSAITSGGTDTQYF
TRBJ2-3	NA	TRBV5-1	NA	TGCGCCAGCAGCTCAAAATCAACTGGGACGCAGTATTTT	CASSSKSTGTQYF
TRBJ1-1	NA	TRBV29-1	NA	TGCAGCGTTGGGGGGGGCGCTAACACTGAAGCTTTCTTT	CSVGGGANTEAFF
TRBJ1-5	few	TRBV20-1	NA	TGCAGTGCCCAAGGGTCAGGGATTGACCAGCCCCAGCATTTT	CSAQGSGIDQPQHF
TRBJ2-5	NA	TRBV3-1	TRBD1	TGTGCCAGCAGCCAATCAGGCCAGGGGGCGGCAGAGACCCAGTACTTC	CASSQSGQGAAETQYF
TRBJ1-1	NA	TRBV5-6	NA	TGTGCCAGCACCCTGGAAGGCGTCGGGGGCCTAGCTGAAGCTTTCTTT	CASTLEGVGGLAEAFF
TRBJ2-5	NA	TRBV12-3/TRBV12-4	TRBD1	TGTGCCAGCAGTTTAGCGAGGGGGCTGGGAGAGACCCAGTACTTC	CASSLARGLGETQYF
TRBJ1-2	NA	TRBV10-2	TRBD1	TGCGCCAGCAGTGAGTCTTACAGGGGGAACTATGGCTACACCTTC	CASSESYRGNYGYTF
TRBJ2-1	NA	TRBV4-1	NA	TGCGCCAGCAGCCCGGGGACTTCTTTAGGTTCGTACAATGAGCAGTTCTTC	CASSPGTSLGSYNEQFF